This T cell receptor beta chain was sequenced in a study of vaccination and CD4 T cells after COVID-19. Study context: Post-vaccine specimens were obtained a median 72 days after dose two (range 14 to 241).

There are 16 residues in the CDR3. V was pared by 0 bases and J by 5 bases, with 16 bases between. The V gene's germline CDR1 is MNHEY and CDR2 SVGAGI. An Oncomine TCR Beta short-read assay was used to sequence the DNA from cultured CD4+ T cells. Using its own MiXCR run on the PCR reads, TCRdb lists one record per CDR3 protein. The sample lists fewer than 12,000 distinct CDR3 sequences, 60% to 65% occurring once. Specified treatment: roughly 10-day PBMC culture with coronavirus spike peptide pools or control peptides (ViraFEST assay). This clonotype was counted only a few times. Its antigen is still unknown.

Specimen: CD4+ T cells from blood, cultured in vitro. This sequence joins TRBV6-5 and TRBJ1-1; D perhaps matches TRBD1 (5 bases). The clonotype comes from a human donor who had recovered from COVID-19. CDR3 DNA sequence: TGTGCCAGCAGTTACTCGTCGAGAGGGGCGAGGACTGAAGCTTTCTTT. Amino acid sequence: CASSYSSRGARTEAFF.